The TCR beta chain under discussion was sequenced for a study of tumor T cells in aggressive B-cell lymphoma. There are 17 residues in the CDR3. CDR1 and CDR2 (germline): PRHDT, FYEKMQ (reference sequence). V lost 5 bases and J lost 4, with 22 bases in between. Assay used: immunoSEQ multiplex PCR; TCRdb lists only in-frame clones, some missing. The repertoire includes roughly 2,800 clones, 88% of them detected once, and roughly 4.3% sits in the top ten. The chain has TRBV13 and TRBJ2-3; a weak D match, TRBD1 (6 bases). The sample taken for sequencing was tumor tissue. This clonotype was obtained from an adult with diffuse large B cell lymphoma. The CDR3 is CASSLEGGHPGSDTQYF. As DNA, the CDR3 is TGTGCCAGCAGCCTCGAAGGGGGTCATCCAGGGTCAGATACGCAGTATTTT.